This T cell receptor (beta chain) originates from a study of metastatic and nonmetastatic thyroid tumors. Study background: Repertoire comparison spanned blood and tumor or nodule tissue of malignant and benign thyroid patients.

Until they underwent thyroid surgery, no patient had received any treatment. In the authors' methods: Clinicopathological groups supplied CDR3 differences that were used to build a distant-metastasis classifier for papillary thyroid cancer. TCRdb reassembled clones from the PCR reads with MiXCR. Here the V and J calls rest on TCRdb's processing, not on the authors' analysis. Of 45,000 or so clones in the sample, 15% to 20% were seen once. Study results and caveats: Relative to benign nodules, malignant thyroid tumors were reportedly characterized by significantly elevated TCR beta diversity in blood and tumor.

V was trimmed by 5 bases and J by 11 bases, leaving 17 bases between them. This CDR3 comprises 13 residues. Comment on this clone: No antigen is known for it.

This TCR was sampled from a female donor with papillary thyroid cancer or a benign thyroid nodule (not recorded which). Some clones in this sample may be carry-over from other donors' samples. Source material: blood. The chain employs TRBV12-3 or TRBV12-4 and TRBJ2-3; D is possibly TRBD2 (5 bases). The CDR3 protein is CASSSPPSKQQYF. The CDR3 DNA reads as TGTGCCAGCAGTAGTCCCCCTAGCAAGCAGCAGTATTTT.